This record concerns one TCR beta chain sequence. The source of the sample is a study of blood T cell repertoires in COVID-19. Whole-study context: Sites across the United States, Italy and Spain contributed samples from acute and convalescent COVID-19. In each case, the material was cDNA or gDNA derived from T cells, B-cell-depleted T cells, or PBMCs.

Per the study methods: Quantification of nucleated cells was approximated via reference gene primer amplification. TCRdb's copy holds only in-frame clones and misses some; the assay was immunoSEQ multiplex PCR. V and J calls and clone size follow that table, whereas D and trimming were derived from the DNA. This sample has 440,000 or so clones, with about 89% found just once. A Seattle source enrolled patients during active infection and followed them longitudinally. With 7 bases removed from V and 0 bases from J, the gap between germline ends came to 13 bases. This CDR3 has 15 residues. Germline CDR1 reads SNHLY; CDR2 reads FYNNEI.

This TCR was recovered from a middle-aged woman with COVID-19, enrolled during active disease. Sequencing was performed on peripheral blood. This sequence joins TRBV2 and TRBJ1-5; D is unclear. The CDR3 is CASKSVFYSNQPQHF. CDR3 DNA sequence: TGTGCCAGCAAGAGCGTTTTCTATAGCAATCAGCCCCAGCATTTT.